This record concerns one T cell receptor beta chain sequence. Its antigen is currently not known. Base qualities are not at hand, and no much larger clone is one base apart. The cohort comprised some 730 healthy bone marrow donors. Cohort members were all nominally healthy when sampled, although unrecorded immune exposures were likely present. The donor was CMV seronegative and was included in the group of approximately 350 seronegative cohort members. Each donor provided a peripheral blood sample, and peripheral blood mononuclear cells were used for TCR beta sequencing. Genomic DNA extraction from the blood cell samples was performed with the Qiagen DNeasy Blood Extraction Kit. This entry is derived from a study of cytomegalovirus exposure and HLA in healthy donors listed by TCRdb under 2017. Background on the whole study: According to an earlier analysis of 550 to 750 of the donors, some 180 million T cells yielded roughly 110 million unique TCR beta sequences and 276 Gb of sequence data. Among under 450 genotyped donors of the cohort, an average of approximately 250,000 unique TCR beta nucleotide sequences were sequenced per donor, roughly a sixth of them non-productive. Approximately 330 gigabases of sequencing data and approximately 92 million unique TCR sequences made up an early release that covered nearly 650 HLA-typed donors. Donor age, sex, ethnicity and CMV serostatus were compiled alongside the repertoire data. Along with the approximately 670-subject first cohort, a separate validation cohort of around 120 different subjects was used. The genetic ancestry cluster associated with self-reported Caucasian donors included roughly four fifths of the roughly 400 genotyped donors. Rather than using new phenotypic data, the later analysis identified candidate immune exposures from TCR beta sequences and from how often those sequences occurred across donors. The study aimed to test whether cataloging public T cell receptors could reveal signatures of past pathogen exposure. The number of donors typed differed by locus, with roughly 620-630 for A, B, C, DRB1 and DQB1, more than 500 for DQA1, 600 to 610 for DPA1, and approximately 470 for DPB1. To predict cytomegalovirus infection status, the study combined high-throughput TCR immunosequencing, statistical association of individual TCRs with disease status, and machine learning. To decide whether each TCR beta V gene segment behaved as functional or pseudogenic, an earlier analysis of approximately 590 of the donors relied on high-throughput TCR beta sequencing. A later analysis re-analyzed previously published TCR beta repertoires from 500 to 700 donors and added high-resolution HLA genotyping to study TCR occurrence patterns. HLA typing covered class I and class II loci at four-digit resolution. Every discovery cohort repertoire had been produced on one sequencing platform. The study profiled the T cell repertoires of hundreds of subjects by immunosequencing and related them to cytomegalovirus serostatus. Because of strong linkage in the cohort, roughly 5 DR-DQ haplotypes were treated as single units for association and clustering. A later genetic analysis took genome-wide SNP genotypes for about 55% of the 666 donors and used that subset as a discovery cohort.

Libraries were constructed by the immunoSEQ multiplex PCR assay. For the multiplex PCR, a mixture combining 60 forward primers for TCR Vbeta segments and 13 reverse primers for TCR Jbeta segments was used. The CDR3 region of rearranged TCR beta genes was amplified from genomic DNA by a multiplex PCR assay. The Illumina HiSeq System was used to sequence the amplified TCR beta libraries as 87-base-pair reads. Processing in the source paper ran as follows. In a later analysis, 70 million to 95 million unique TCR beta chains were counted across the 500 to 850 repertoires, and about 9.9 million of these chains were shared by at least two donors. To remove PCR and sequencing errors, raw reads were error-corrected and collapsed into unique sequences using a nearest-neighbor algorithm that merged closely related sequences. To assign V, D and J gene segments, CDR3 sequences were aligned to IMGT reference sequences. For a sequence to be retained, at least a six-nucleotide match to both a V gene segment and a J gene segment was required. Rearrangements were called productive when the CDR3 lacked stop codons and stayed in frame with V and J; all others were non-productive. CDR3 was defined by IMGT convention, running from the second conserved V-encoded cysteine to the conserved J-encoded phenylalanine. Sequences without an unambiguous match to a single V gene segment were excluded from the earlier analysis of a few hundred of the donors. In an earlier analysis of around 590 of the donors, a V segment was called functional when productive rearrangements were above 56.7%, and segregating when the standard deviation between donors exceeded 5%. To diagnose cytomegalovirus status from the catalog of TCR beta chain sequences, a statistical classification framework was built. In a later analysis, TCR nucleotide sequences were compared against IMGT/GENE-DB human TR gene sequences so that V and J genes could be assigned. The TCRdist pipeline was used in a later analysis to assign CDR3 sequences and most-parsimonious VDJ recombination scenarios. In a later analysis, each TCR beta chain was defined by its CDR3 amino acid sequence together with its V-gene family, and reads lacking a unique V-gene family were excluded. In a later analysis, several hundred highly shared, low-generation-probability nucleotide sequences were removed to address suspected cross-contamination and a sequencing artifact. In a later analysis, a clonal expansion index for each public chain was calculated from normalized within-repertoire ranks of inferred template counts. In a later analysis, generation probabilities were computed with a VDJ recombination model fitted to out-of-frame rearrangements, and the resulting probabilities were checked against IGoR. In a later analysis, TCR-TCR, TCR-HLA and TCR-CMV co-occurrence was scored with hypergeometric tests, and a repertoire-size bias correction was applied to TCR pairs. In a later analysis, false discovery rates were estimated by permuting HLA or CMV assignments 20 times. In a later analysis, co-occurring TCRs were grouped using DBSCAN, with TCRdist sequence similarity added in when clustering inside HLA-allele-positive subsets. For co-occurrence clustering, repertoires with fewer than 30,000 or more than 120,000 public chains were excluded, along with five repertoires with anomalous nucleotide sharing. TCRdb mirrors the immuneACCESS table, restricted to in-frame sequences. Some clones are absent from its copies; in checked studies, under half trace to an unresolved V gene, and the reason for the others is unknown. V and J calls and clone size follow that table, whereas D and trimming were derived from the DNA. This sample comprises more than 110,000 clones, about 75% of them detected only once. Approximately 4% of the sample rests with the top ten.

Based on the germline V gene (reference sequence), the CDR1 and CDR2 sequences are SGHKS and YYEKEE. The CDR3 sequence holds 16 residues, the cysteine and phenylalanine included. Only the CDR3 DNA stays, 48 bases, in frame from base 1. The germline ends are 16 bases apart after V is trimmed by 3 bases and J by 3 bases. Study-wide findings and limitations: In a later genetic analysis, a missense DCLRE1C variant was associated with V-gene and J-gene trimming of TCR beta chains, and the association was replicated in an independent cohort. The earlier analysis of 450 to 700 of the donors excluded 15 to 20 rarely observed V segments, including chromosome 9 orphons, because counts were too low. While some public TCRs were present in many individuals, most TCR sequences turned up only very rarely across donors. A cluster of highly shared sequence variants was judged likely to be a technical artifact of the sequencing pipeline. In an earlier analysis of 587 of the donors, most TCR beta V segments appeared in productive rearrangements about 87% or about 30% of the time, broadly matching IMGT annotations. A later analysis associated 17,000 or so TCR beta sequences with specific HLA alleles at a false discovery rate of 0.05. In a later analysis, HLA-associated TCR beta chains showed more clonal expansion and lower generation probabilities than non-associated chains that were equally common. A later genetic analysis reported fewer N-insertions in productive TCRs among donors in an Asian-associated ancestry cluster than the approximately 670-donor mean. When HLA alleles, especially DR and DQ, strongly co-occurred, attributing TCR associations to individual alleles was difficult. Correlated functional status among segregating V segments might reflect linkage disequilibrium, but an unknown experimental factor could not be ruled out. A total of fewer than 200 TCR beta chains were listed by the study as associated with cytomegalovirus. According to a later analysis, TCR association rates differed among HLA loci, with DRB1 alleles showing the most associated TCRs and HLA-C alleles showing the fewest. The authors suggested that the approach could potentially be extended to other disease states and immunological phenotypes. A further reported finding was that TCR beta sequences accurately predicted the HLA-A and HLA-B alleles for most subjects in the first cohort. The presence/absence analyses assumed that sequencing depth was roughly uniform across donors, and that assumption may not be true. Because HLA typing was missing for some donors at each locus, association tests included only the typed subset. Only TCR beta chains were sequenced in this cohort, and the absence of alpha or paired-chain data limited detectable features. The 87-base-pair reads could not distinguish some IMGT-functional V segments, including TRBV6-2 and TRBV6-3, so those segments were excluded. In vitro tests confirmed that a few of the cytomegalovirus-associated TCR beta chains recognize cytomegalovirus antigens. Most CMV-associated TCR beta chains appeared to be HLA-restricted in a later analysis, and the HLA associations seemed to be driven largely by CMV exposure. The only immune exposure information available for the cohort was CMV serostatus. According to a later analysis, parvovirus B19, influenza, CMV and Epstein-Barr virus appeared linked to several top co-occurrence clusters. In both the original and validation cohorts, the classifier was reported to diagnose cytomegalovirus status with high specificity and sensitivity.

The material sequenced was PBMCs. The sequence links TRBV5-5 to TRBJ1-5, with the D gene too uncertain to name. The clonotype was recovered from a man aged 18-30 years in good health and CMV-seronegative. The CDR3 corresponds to CASSSRVGQLNQPQHF. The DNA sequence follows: TGTGCCAGCAGCTCGCGGGTAGGGCAGCTCAATCAGCCCCAGCATTTT.